The clone carrying this TCR beta chain was counted ten times or more. The target antigen is unknown. The sample comes from a study of breast tumors, draining lymph nodes, adjacent tissues. Study-level findings and limits: Luminal-like breast cancer showed significantly higher tumor–nontumor repertoire similarity than basal-like. Tumors had less TCR diversity than lymph nodes, more than nontumor tissue. The data were judged consistent with most tumor T cells coming from lymph node and expanding in tumor. Data only fit, rather than demonstrated, lymph node origin of most tumor T cells.

Samples came from axillary lymph nodes draining the breast cancer. The V end lost 4 bases, the J end lost 5 bases, and 14 bases lay between the germline ends. CDR3 size: 15 residues. CDR1 MGHRA and CDR2 YSYEKL come from the germline V gene. One entry per CDR3 protein results from TCRdb running MiXCR on the multiplex PCR reads. The sample holds 140,000 or so distinct CDR3 sequences; about 30% are singletons and the top ten take roughly 2.2%. The TCR originated in a female donor with breast cancer. Some clones in this sample may be carry-over from other donors' samples. This chain links TRBV4-1 with TRBJ1-4; the D gene is possibly TRBD1 (6 bases). Sequencing was performed on axillary lymph node tissue. The CDR3 loop reads CASSLPGAQNEKLFF. DNA for the CDR3: TGCGCCAGCAGCCTGCCGGGGGCACAAAATGAAAAACTGTTTTTT.